This section outlines one TCR beta chain sequence together with its context. The CDR3 is 15 residues long. Trimming shortened V by 1 base and J by 1 base, and 5 bases separated the two germline ends. Germline CDR1 is MDHEN and CDR2 is SYDVKM. The data were produced by immunoSEQ multiplex PCR, yet TCRdb's version contains in-frame clones alone and is incomplete. This sample has about 94,000 clones, with nearly 90% found just once. The record originates from a study of PD-1 blockade in classical Hodgkin lymphoma. Every single patient, without exception, relapsed after autologous stem cell transplantation, and brentuximab vedotin exposure varied.

J is TRBJ2-6 and V is TRBV28; the D is unclear. This sample comprised peripheral blood mononuclear cells (PBMCs), obtained before the second cycle of nivolumab. The sequence derives from a human donor with classical Hodgkin lymphoma. CDR3 sequence: CASSLFLSGANVLTF. The CDR3 nucleotides are TGTGCCAGCAGTTTATTTTTGTCTGGGGCCAACGTCCTGACTTTC.